Below are 31 T cell receptor beta chains sequenced from a single sample in a study of OX40 agonist ivuxolimab in advanced cancers. Assay: immunoSEQ multiplex PCR; the TCRdb copy retains only in-frame clones and omits some. The sample comprises around 71,000 clones, around 80% of which are singletons, and about 5.7% rests with the top ten. The material sequenced was CD4+ or CD8+ T cells sorted from blood, taken in a trial of the OX40 agonist ivuxolimab. These receptors were collected from an adult with an advanced solid tumor such as melanoma, head and neck, liver or kidney cancer.

A few counts support this clone. The rearrangement joins TRBV18 to TRBJ2-5; D call uncertain. The CDR3 is 14 residues long. V shed 2 bases and J shed 0 bases, with 7 bases lying between them. The germline V gene encodes CDR1 KGHSH and CDR2 LQKENI. The CDR3 sequence: CASSPTVNQETQYF. The CDR3 nucleotides read TGTGCCAGCTCACCAACCGTGAACCAAGAGACCCAGTACTTC.

This clone was seen a single time. The J gene is TRBJ1-5, the V gene TRBV5-6; D is perhaps TRBD1 (6 bases). The CDR3 totals 15 residues. The germline V gene has CDR1 SGHDT and CDR2 YYEEEE. The V end was cut by 2 bases, the J end by 0 bases, with 9 bases between. The CDR3 DNA is TGTGCCAGCAGCTTTCGACAGGATAGCAATCAGCCCCAGCATTTT. Amino acid sequence: CASSFRQDSNQPQHF. The variable domain in full, completed from reference TRBV5-6 and TRBJ1-5, reads DAGVTQSPTHLIKTRGQQVTLRCSPKSGHDTVSWYQQALGQGPQFIFQYYEEEERQRGNFPDRFSGHQFPNYSSELNVNALLLGDSALYLCASSFRQDSNQPQHFGDGTRLSIL.

The V gene is TRBV18, the J gene TRBJ2-7, with 11 bases identical to TRBD1. This CDR3 has 15 amino acids. Trimming cost V 4 bases and J 5 bases; bases outside gene matches: 7. Per the germline V gene, CDR1 is KGHSH and CDR2 is LQKENI. This CDR3 reads CASSLGTGGTDEQYF. The CDR3 DNA reads TGTGCCAGCTCACTAGGGACAGGGGGGACGGACGAGCAGTACTTC.

This chain connects TRBV5-4 to TRBJ2-7; TRBD1 matches 8 bases. Germline CDR1 is SGHNT and CDR2 is YYREEE (reference sequence). CDR3 length: 14 amino acids. The V gene end was trimmed by 6 bases and the J gene end by 0 bases; junction bases not matched to a gene: 5. The CDR3 protein is CASTGTGSSYEQYF. The CDR3 DNA is TGTGCCAGCACCGGGACAGGAAGCTCCTACGAGCAGTACTTC. Looking up the rest from reference TRBV5-4 and TRBJ2-7 gives the full variable domain: ETGVTQSPTHLIKTRGQQVTLRCSSQSGHNTVSWYQQALGQGPQFIFQYYREEENGRGNFPPRFSGLQFPNYSSELNVNALELDDSALYLCASTGTGSSYEQYFGPGTRLTVT.

The rearrangement links TRBV2 to TRBJ2-1; the D gene is possibly TRBD2 (6 bases). V was pared by 6 bases and J by 8 bases, with 11 bases between. The CDR3 covers 12 residues. CDR1 and CDR2 from the germline V gene are SNHLY and FYNNEI. CDR3 nucleotide sequence: TGTGCCAGCAGGGGACTGTCGGATGAGCAGTTCTTC. It encodes CASRGLSDEQFF.

The rearrangement links TRBV6-5 to TRBJ1-1, with D perhaps TRBD1 (5 bases). This CDR3 comprises 14 residues. Germline values: CDR1 MNHEY, CDR2 SVGAGI. Between the trimmed V and J ends, which lost 8 bases and 4 bases, there was a span of 17 bases. CDR3 region: CASRRGGEGTEAFF. DNA for the CDR3: TGTGCCAGCCGCCGCGGAGGGGAGGGCACTGAAGCTTTCTTT.

In its sample, this clone was seen a few times. This chain joins TRBV30 and TRBJ2-5; no clear D. Per the germline V gene, CDR1 is GTSNPN and CDR2 is SVGIG (reference sequence). Trimming shortened V by 3 bases and J by 1 base, and 6 bases separated the two germline ends. The CDR3 loop spans 12 amino acids. For the CDR3, the DNA is TGTGCCTGGAGGGGTATCCAAGAGACCCAGTACTTC. Its translation is CAWRGIQETQYF.

This clone was seen a single time. The chain uses TRBV4-1 and TRBJ2-5; D ambiguous. CDR3 length: 14 amino acids. Germline CDR1 MGHRA, CDR2 YSYEKL. V shed 1 base and J shed 2 bases, with 8 bases lying between them. CDR3 protein: CASSQASAQETQYF. The CDR3 DNA reads TGCGCCAGCAGCCAAGCGTCAGCACAAGAGACCCAGTACTTC.

The chain couples TRBV30 to TRBJ1-2, with 7 bases matching TRBD1. Trimming cost V 0 bases and J 4 bases; bases outside gene matches: 8. Germline V gives CDR1 GTSNPN, CDR2 SVGIG (reference sequence). This CDR3 region has 15 residues. DNA of the CDR3: TGTGCCTGGAGTGTCCCTACAGGGGTAACCTATGGCTACACCTTC. This gives the protein CAWSVPTGVTYGYTF.

The chain is built from TRBV6-1 and TRBJ1-1; no clear D gene. The V end lost 4 bases, the J end lost 1 base, and 10 bases lay between the germline ends. CDR1 and CDR2 (germline): MNHNS, SASEGT. The CDR3 is 14 residues long. The CDR3 DNA reads TGTGCCAGCAGTGCGCAGCTAAGGAACACTGAAGCTTTCTTT. This gives the protein CASSAQLRNTEAFF.

The chain joins TRBV5-4 to TRBJ2-3; 13 bases are a match to TRBD2. Germline V lookup: CDR1 SGHNT, CDR2 YYREEE (reference sequence). The CDR3 is 17 residues long. J lost 4 bases, V lost 0 bases, and 5 bases had no gene match. The CDR3 spells CASSLAPTSGGPDTQYF. The CDR3 DNA reads as TGTGCCAGCAGCTTGGCCCCGACTAGCGGGGGGCCAGATACGCAGTATTTT.

The genes are TRBV11-3 and TRBJ2-5, with 10 bases lining up with TRBD2. Germline V gene sequence: CDR1 SGHNT, CDR2 YENEEA. The ends lost 4 bases at V and 0 bases at J; junction bases unmatched: 2. The CDR3 extends over 15 amino acids. This CDR3 is CASSSGLADQETQYF. The CDR3 DNA reads as TGTGCCAGCAGCTCCGGACTAGCGGACCAAGAGACCCAGTACTTC.

The chain carries TRBV11-3 and TRBJ2-2; TRBD1 matches at 9 bases. Germline CDR1 and CDR2: SGHNT and YENEEA. CDR3 size: 15 residues. V lost 5 bases to trimming and J lost 5 bases; unmatched junction nucleotides: 6. In nucleotides, the CDR3 is TGTGCCAGCAGCCCCGGGACAGGGCATACCGGGGAGCTGTTTTTT. Its protein product is CASSPGTGHTGELFF.

This clone was recorded only once. This chain uses TRBV5-1 with TRBJ2-3, with 7 bases identical to TRBD1. V shed 4 bases, J shed 2 bases, and the junction held 13 bases outside the gene matches. In germline, CDR1 is SGHRS, CDR2 YFSETQ. This CDR3 is built from 17 residues. In nucleotides, the CDR3 is TGCGCCAGCAGCCCTCCTCGCAGGGGGACCCACACAGATACGCAGTATTTT. This sequence encodes CASSPPRRGTHTDTQYF.

V usage is TRBV5-1 and J usage is TRBJ1-5; 11 bases align to TRBD1. The CDR3 loop spans 18 amino acids. CDR1 and CDR2 from the germline V gene are SGHRS and YFSETQ. Trimming at V came to 2 bases and at J to 0 bases, leaving 7 bases not matched to a gene. The CDR3 region is CASSLGTGGAYSNQPQHF. CDR3 sequence (DNA): TGCGCCAGCAGCTTAGGGACAGGGGGAGCGTATAGCAATCAGCCCCAGCATTTT.

The rearrangement links TRBV5-4 to TRBJ2-2; TRBD1 is a possible D gene (5 bases). Germline CDR1 reads SGHNT; CDR2 reads YYREEE (reference sequence). The V and J ends lost 0 bases and 8 bases respectively, with 14 bases between them. The CDR3 has 15 residues. The CDR3 DNA follows: TGTGCCAGCAGCTTGGCCCTAGGGGCTGGAGGGGAGCTGTTTTTT. This encodes CASSLALGAGGELFF.

This clone was seen a few times. CDR3 nucleotides: TGTGCCAGCTCACCACCGGACAGGGGGAATGAAAAACTGTTTTTT. It is translated as CASSPPDRGNEKLFF. V gene TRBV18 combines with J gene TRBJ1-4; 10 nucleotides align to TRBD1. Germline-derived CDR1 and CDR2 are KGHSH and LQKENI. J was trimmed by 5 bases and V by 0 bases; bases with no gene match: 0. The CDR3 extends over 15 amino acids.

V usage is TRBV27 and J usage is TRBJ2-1, with unresolved D. With 6 bases removed from V and 0 bases from J, the gap between germline ends came to 15 bases. Germline values: CDR1 MNHEY, CDR2 SMNVEV (reference sequence). The CDR3 sequence is 16 residues long. The CDR3 loop reads CASSKRTSSSYNEQFF. DNA of the CDR3: TGTGCCAGCAGCAAAAGGACGTCCAGCTCCTACAATGAGCAGTTCTTC.

This clone was counted between two and nine times. This chain connects TRBV28 to TRBJ2-7; D tentatively fits TRBD1 or TRBD2 (5 bases each). With 2 bases removed from V and 2 bases from J, the gap between germline ends came to 10 bases. CDR1 is MDHEN, CDR2 SYDVKM, per germline. The length of the CDR3 is 14 residues. The CDR3 DNA is TGTGCCAGCAGTTTAGAGGGGCCCCCCTACGAGCAGTACTTC. This translates into CASSLEGPPYEQYF.

The chain is built from TRBV7-3 and TRBJ2-7; D is possibly TRBD2 (6 bases). CDR3 length: 15 amino acids. Germline V lookup: CDR1 SGHTA, CDR2 FQGTGA. Trimming pared 5 bases from V and 3 bases from J, leaving 17 bases between. As DNA, the CDR3 is TGTGCCAGCAGCCCCCGGCCGGGACTTCGCTACGAGCAGTACTTC. This codes for CASSPRPGLRYEQYF.

This clone was seen a handful of times. V usage is TRBV21-1 and J usage is TRBJ2-7; the table's TRBD2 call for D was not verified on the DNA. TRBV21-1 is assigned pseudogene status. The CDR3 loop spans 16 amino acids. The CDR3, as DNA: TGTGCCAGCAGCAAAGAATGGACTAGCGGGAGCTACGAGCAGTACTTC. It codes for CASSKEWTSGSYEQYF.

CDR3 residues: CASSSPGSPQANYGYTF. The DNA of the CDR3 is TGTGCCAGCAGCTCCCCGGGTTCCCCACAAGCTAACTATGGCTACACCTTC. The chain employs TRBV5-4 and TRBJ1-2; D uncertain. Trimming shortened V by 3 bases and J by 0 bases, and 18 bases separated the two germline ends. From germline, CDR1 is SGHNT and CDR2 YYREEE (reference sequence). The CDR3 consists of 17 residues.

The chain couples TRBV7-3 to TRBJ2-2, with 8 bases aligning to TRBD2. Germline lookup yields CDR1 SGHTA and CDR2 FQGTGA. The CDR3 consists of 16 residues. V lost 6 bases to trimming and J lost 0 bases; unmatched junction nucleotides: 6. The CDR3 nucleotides read TGTGCCAGCAGACGAACTAGCGGAACGAACACCGGGGAGCTGTTTTTT. It yields the protein CASRRTSGTNTGELFF.

The chain is built from TRBV19 and TRBJ2-1; 9 nucleotides line up with TRBD2. The V gene end was trimmed by 3 bases and the J gene end by 10 bases; junction bases not matched to a gene: 10. This CDR3 contains 15 residues. Germline CDR1 reads LNHDA; CDR2 reads SQIVND (reference sequence). In DNA form, the CDR3 reads TGTGCCAGTAGTATTCCTAGCGGGGTGATTCGGGAGCAGTTCTTC. This codes for CASSIPSGVIREQFF.

The table lists this clone with a few counts. This sequence joins TRBV28 and TRBJ2-7; D is perhaps TRBD2 (7 bases). There are 13 residues in the CDR3. Germline V gives CDR1 MDHEN, CDR2 SYDVKM. V was trimmed by 5 bases and J by 5 bases, leaving 13 bases between them. CDR3 protein: CASSIGGGDEQYF. CDR3 sequence (DNA): TGTGCCAGCAGTATAGGGGGGGGAGACGAGCAGTACTTC.

This chain links TRBV10-1 with TRBJ1-5; D not resolved. The CDR3 has 14 amino acids. Trimming left V 4 bases short and J 4 bases short, with 11 bases between. The germline gives CDR1 WNHNN, CDR2 SYGVQD (reference sequence). CDR3 DNA: TGCGCCAGCAGTGTAGGTCCTGGGAATCAGCCCCAGCATTTT. Translating it yields CASSVGPGNQPQHF.

The chain employs TRBV5-1 and TRBJ2-5; the D is unclear. Germline V gives CDR1 SGHRS, CDR2 YFSETQ. The CDR3 consists of 15 residues. Between the trimmed V and J ends, which lost 0 bases and 5 bases, there was a span of 14 bases. The CDR3 DNA reads as TGCGCCAGCAGCTTGGCCGAGCCCCCGCCGGAGACCCAGTACTTC. This translates into CASSLAEPPPETQYF.

This clone was seen only a few times. The rearrangement links TRBV7-9 to TRBJ1-5, with no clear D. Trimming took 5 bases from V and 5 from J, leaving 10 bases between them. Germline V gene data show CDR1 as SEHNR and CDR2 as FQNEAQ (reference sequence). CDR3 length: 13 amino acids. CDR3 sequence (DNA): TGTGCCAGCAGCCCGGGCCTCGATCAGCCCCAGCATTTT. This sequence encodes CASSPGLDQPQHF.

The chain uses TRBV5-1 and TRBJ2-3; unclear D gene. Trimming cost V 0 bases and J 0 bases, with 8 bases left between them. This CDR3 has 15 amino acids. CDR1 and CDR2 from the germline V gene are SGHRS and YFSETQ. The CDR3 region is CASSLVADSTDTQYF. The DNA for the CDR3 is TGCGCCAGCAGCTTGGTCGCGGATAGCACAGATACGCAGTATTTT. Drawing the rest from reference TRBV5-1 and TRBJ2-3, the complete variable domain is KAGVTQTPRYLIKTRGQQVTLSCSPISGHRSVSWYQQTPGQGLQFLFEYFSETQRNKGNFPGRFSGRQFSNSRSEMNVSTLELGDSALYLCASSLVADSTDTQYFGPGTRLTVL.

V usage is TRBV7-8 and J usage is TRBJ1-2, with D uncertain. V lost 5 bases, J lost 2 bases, and 12 bases lay in between. The germline V gene has CDR1 SGHVS and CDR2 FQNEAQ. This CDR3 contains 14 residues. CDR3 coding DNA: TGTGCCAGCAGCCCCGACATATTCAACTATGGCTACACCTTC. It encodes CASSPDIFNYGYTF.

The chain recombines TRBV19 with TRBJ1-1; 7 bases line up with TRBD1. The junction had 11 bases not matched to a gene; V was cut back by 5 bases and J by 5 bases. Germline CDR1 LNHDA, CDR2 SQIVND (reference sequence). The CDR3 is 15 amino acids. CDR3 nucleotides: TGTGCCAGTAGTCCATGGACAGGTGGGTGGACTGAAGCTTTCTTT. It is translated as CASSPWTGGWTEAFF. The whole variable domain, filled in from reference TRBV19 and TRBJ1-1, reads DGGITQSPKYLFRKEGQNVTLSCEQNLNHDAMYWYRQDPGQGLRLIYYSQIVNDFQKGDIAEGYSVSREKKESFPLTVTSAQKNPTAFYLCASSPWTGGWTEAFFGQGTRLTVV.